A single sample is the source of the 24 T cell receptor beta chains below, sequenced in a study of cytomegalovirus exposure and HLA in healthy donors (dated by TCRdb to the late 2010s). The library was prepared using the immunoSEQ multiplex PCR assay. For the multiplex PCR, a mixture combining 60 forward primers for TCR Vbeta segments and 13 reverse primers for TCR Jbeta segments was used. Held by TCRdb, this immuneACCESS table contains in-frame sequences only and omits some clones. Under half of the omission traces to an unresolved V gene where checked; the cause of the rest is unknown. The sample includes about 130,000 clones, with roughly four fifths observed a single time. Roughly 1.2% of the sample goes to the ten largest clones. The sequenced sample consisted of PBMCs. These receptors were collected from a girl aged 2 to 10 in good health and CMV-seronegative.

This chain joins TRBV30 and TRBJ2-1; 8 positions agree with TRBD1. CDR3 size: 15 residues. The V gene's germline CDR1 is GTSNPN and CDR2 SVGIG (reference sequence). The junction had 15 bases not matched to a gene; V was cut back by 8 bases and J by 6 bases. The CDR3 nucleotides are TGTGCCACGACTTTGAGGGACAGGCTTTTCAATGAGCAGTTCTTC. It specifies CATTLRDRLFNEQFF.

This clone was recorded only once. The chain couples TRBV4-3 to TRBJ1-6; maybe TRBD1 (5 bases). This CDR3 has 14 residues. V lost 3 bases to trimming and J lost 9 bases, with 12 bases between them. Germline values: CDR1 LGHNA, CDR2 YSLEER. This CDR3 is CASSHRDFPSPLHF. CDR3 nucleotides: TGCGCCAGCAGCCACCGGGACTTTCCTTCACCCCTCCACTTT.

The chain employs TRBV6-4 and TRBJ2-1, with 15 bases that match TRBD2. The ends lost 2 bases at V and 12 bases at J; junction bases unmatched: 2. The germline gives CDR1 MRHNA, CDR2 SNTAGT. This CDR3 is built from 14 residues. CDR3: CASSDEGLAGGQFF. The CDR3 DNA follows: TGTGCCAGCAGTGACGAGGGACTAGCGGGGGGGCAGTTCTTC.

V usage is TRBV19 and J usage is TRBJ1-5; weak D call: TRBD1 (6 bases). V shed 2 bases and J shed 0 bases, with 14 bases lying between them. In germline, CDR1 is LNHDA, CDR2 SQIVND (reference sequence). The CDR3 covers 17 residues. CDR3 in DNA: TGTGCCAGTAGTATATCGGGACAATCTTATAGCAATCAGCCCCAGCATTTT. It specifies CASSISGQSYSNQPQHF.

The chain employs TRBV30 and TRBJ2-7; 10 bases map to TRBD1. The CDR3 has 15 residues. Per the germline V gene, CDR1 is GTSNPN and CDR2 is SVGIG (reference sequence). V lost 4 bases and J lost 4; bases outside the gene matches: 10. In nucleotides, the CDR3 is TGTGCCTGGATCTCCCGGGGACAGGGGAGGTACGAGCAGTACTTC. This encodes CAWISRGQGRYEQYF.

The chain recombines TRBV19 with TRBJ1-1; D gene unclear. The V and J ends lost 4 bases and 7 bases respectively, with 10 bases between them. CDR3 length equals 12 residues. Germline V gene data show CDR1 as LNHDA and CDR2 as SQIVND (reference sequence). CDR3 loop: CASSNPEIEAFF. CDR3 nucleotides: TGTGCCAGTAGTAACCCGGAGATTGAAGCTTTCTTT.

The chain joins TRBV28 to TRBJ2-2; D may be TRBD1 (5 bases). Germline CDR1 and CDR2: MDHEN and SYDVKM. The CDR3 is made up of 15 amino acids. V lost 2 bases and J lost 1, with 8 bases in between. This CDR3 is CASSLRQGNTGELFF. CDR3 in DNA: TGTGCCAGCAGTTTACGGCAGGGGAACACCGGGGAGCTGTTTTTT.

This chain joins TRBV18 and TRBJ2-1, with D perhaps TRBD2 (6 bases). The germline V gene has CDR1 KGHSH and CDR2 LQKENI. Between the trimmed V and J ends, which lost 6 bases and 10 bases, there was a span of 10 bases. The CDR3 is made up of 11 amino acids. This chain's CDR3 is CASSGGTEQFF. The DNA of the CDR3 is TGTGCCAGCTCTGGAGGGACGGAGCAGTTCTTC.

This clone was counted a single time. This chain connects TRBV27 to TRBJ2-1; 7 bases line up with TRBD2. Per the germline V gene, CDR1 is MNHEY and CDR2 is SMNVEV (reference sequence). The CDR3 contains 15 residues. V shed 2 bases, J shed 0 bases, and the junction held 1 base outside the gene matches. CDR3 region: CASSLASGSYNEQFF. In DNA form, the CDR3 reads TGTGCCAGCAGTTTAGCTAGCGGCTCCTACAATGAGCAGTTCTTC.

The V and J genes are TRBV30 and TRBJ2-5, with no clear D. The last part of the DNA fits TRBJ2-7 better; the J call may be wrong. The CDR3 runs to 13 residues. Per germline, CDR1 GTSNPN and CDR2 SVGIG (reference sequence). Here the CDR3 reads CAWSESLTYEQYF. For the CDR3, the DNA is TGTGCCTGGAGTGAATCCCTCACCTACGAGCAGTACTTC.

The chain recombines TRBV6-5 with TRBJ2-3, with 7 positions matching TRBD2. The junction had 7 bases not matched to a gene; V was cut back by 6 bases and J by 4 bases. The CDR3 runs to 14 residues. Germline loops: CDR1 MNHEY, CDR2 SVGAGI. The CDR3 sequence: CASRGRAGADTQYF. The CDR3 DNA reads as TGTGCCAGCAGGGGGAGGGCCGGAGCAGATACGCAGTATTTT.

J is TRBJ2-3 and V is TRBV28; 10 nucleotides line up with TRBD1. CDR3 size: 14 residues. CDR1 and CDR2 (germline): MDHEN, SYDVKM. V was clipped by 8 bases and J by 6 bases; unmatched bases: 8. The CDR3 is CASARQGALDTQYF. The CDR3 DNA follows: TGTGCCAGCGCCAGACAGGGGGCTCTTGATACGCAGTATTTT.

This sequence joins TRBV18 and TRBJ2-1, with 10 bases aligning to TRBD2. This CDR3 has 14 amino acids. Germline values: CDR1 KGHSH, CDR2 LQKENI. J was trimmed by 12 bases and V by 0 bases; bases with no gene match: 5. The CDR3 bases are TGTGCCAGCTCACCACCCCCCAGCGGGGGGGTGCAGTTCTTC. The encoded protein is CASSPPPSGGVQFF.

This chain connects TRBV2 to TRBJ2-5, with D perhaps matching TRBD2 (5 bases). V lost 5 bases to trimming and J lost 5 bases, with 15 bases between them. Germline V gives CDR1 SNHLY, CDR2 FYNNEI. There are 14 residues in the CDR3. CDR3 coding DNA: TGTGCCAGCAGTCCGAGGACCCGCGGGGAGACCCAGTACTTC. This gives the protein CASSPRTRGETQYF.

This clone has a handful of counts. V gene TRBV4-1 combines with J gene TRBJ1-4; D is perhaps TRBD1 (5 bases). CDR3 length: 14 amino acids. V lost 1 base and J lost 5, with 8 bases in between. Germline CDR1 is MGHRA and CDR2 is YSYEKL. The CDR3 region is CASSQAGENEKLFF. In DNA, the CDR3 is TGCGCCAGCAGCCAAGCGGGGGAGAATGAAAAACTGTTTTTT.

The V gene is TRBV30, the J gene TRBJ1-1; D is undetermined. Germline V gives CDR1 GTSNPN, CDR2 SVGIG (reference sequence). The V gene lost 1 base and the J gene lost 0 bases, with 9 bases spanning the gap. The CDR3 is 14 residues long. CDR3 residues: CAWSAGFMNTEAFF. CDR3 bases: TGTGCCTGGAGTGCAGGCTTCATGAACACTGAAGCTTTCTTT. The full variable domain, its missing parts supplied by reference TRBV30 and TRBJ1-1, is SQTIHQWPATLVQPVGSPLSLECTVEGTSNPNLYWYRQAAGRGLQLLFYSVGIGQISSEVPQNLSASRPQDRQFILSSKKLLLSDSGFYLCAWSAGFMNTEAFFGQGTRLTVV.

This sequence joins TRBV5-8 and TRBJ1-1, with a weak D call TRBD1 (6 bases). With 3 bases removed from V and 4 bases from J, the gap between germline ends came to 13 bases. Germline CDR1 reads SGHTS; CDR2 reads YDEGEE. The CDR3 covers 14 residues. CDR3 protein: CASSSREGGTEAFF. The CDR3 DNA reads as TGTGCCAGCAGCTCCAGGGAGGGGGGCACTGAAGCTTTCTTT.

The V call is TRBV6-6, the J call TRBJ2-2; 11 nucleotides agree with TRBD1. Germline-derived CDR1 and CDR2 are MNHNY and SVGAGI (reference sequence). The CDR3 totals 14 residues. After removal of 11 bases from V and 0 bases from J, the junction contained 2 bases not matched to a gene. CDR3: CASGQGANTGELFF. CDR3 nucleotide sequence: TGTGCCTCGGGACAGGGGGCGAACACCGGGGAGCTGTTTTTT.

The chain employs TRBV9 and TRBJ2-7; possibly TRBD2 for D (6 bases). This CDR3 is 12 amino acids long. Trimming cost V 3 bases and J 7 bases, with 11 bases left between them. Germline CDR1 reads SGDLS; CDR2 reads YYNGEE. CDR3 DNA sequence: TGTGCCAGCAGCGCTACGACTAGTGAGCAGTACTTC. Encoded protein: CASSATTSEQYF.

The DNA for the CDR3 is TGTGCCAGCAGCCAAGCGACAGGGGGTATCGGGGAGCTGTTTTTT. This translates into CASSQATGGIGELFF. The chain carries TRBV4-2 and TRBJ2-2; 9 positions match TRBD1. The CDR3 consists of 15 residues. Germline V gives CDR1 LGHNA, CDR2 YNFKEQ. V was pared by 1 base and J by 7 bases, with 4 bases of the junction left unmatched.

The chain combines TRBV7-2 with TRBJ2-3, with D possibly matching TRBD2 (5 bases). Germline CDR1 SGHTA, CDR2 FQGNSA. The CDR3 runs to 15 residues. V lost 1 base to trimming and J lost 1 base, with 9 bases between them. The CDR3 DNA is TGTGCCAGCAGCTTAGTTGAGGGAGGCACAGATACGCAGTATTTT. It yields the protein CASSLVEGGTDTQYF.

The CDR3 DNA reads as TGTGCCAGCACCTGGAACAGGGGTATTCAAGAGACCCAGTACTTC. As protein: CASTWNRGIQETQYF. This sequence joins TRBV28 and TRBJ2-5, with 7 bases aligning to TRBD1. The trim removed 7 bases at V and 2 bases at J, leaving 10 bases unmatched. The CDR3 sequence is 15 residues long. CDR1 and CDR2 from the germline V gene are MDHEN and SYDVKM. Filled out from reference TRBV28 and TRBJ2-5, the complete variable domain reads DVKVTQSSRYLVKRTGEKVFLECVQDMDHENMFWYRQDPGLGLRLIYFSYDVKMKEKGDIPEGYSVSREKKERFSLILESASTNQTSMYLCASTWNRGIQETQYFGPGTRLLVL.

The chain employs TRBV18 and TRBJ2-6; D is uncertain. V was shortened by 3 bases and J by 3 bases, with 9 bases between the two germline ends. The CDR3 loop spans 15 amino acids. Germline CDR1 and CDR2: KGHSH and LQKENI. The CDR3 sequence: CASSPPTGGANVLTF. The DNA for the CDR3 is TGTGCCAGCTCACCGCCGACTGGTGGGGCCAACGTCCTGACTTTC.

The rearrangement links TRBV4-3 to TRBJ1-1; TRBD1 matches at 7 bases. This CDR3 region has 17 residues. Germline loops: CDR1 LGHNA, CDR2 YSLEER. V dropped 1 base and J dropped 2; count of bases not matched to a gene: 10. In nucleotides, the CDR3 is TGCGCCAGCAGCCAAGCACCCGCGGACAGGCTAAACACTGAAGCTTTCTTT. It codes for CASSQAPADRLNTEAFF.